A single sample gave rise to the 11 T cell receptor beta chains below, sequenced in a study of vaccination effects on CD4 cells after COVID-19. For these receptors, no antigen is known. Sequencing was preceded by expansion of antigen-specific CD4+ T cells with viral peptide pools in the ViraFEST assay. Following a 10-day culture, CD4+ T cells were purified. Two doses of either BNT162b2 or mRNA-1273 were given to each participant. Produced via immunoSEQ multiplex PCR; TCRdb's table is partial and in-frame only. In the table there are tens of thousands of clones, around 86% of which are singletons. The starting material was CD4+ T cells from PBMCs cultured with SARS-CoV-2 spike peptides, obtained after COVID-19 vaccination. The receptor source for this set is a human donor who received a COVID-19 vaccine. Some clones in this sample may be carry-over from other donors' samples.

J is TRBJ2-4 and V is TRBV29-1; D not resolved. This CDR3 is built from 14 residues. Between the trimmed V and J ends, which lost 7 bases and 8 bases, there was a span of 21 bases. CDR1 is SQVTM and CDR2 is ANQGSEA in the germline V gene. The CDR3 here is CSAVPNGRSDIQYF. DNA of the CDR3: TGCAGCGCCGTTCCGAACGGAAGGTCGGACATTCAGTACTTC.

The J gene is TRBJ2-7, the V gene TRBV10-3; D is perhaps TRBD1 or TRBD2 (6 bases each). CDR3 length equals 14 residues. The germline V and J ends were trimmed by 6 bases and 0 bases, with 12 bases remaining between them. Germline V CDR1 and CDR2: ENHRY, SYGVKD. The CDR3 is CAIRPRGDSYEQYV. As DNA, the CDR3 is TGTGCCATCAGACCAAGGGGGGACTCCTACGAGCAGTACGTC.

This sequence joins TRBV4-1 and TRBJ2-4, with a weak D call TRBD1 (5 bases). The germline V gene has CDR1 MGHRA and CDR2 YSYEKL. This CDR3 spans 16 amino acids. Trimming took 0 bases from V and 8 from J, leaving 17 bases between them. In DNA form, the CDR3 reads TGCGCCAGCAGCCAAGATAATCAGGGTCCCACCGACATTCAGTACTTC. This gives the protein CASSQDNQGPTDIQYF.

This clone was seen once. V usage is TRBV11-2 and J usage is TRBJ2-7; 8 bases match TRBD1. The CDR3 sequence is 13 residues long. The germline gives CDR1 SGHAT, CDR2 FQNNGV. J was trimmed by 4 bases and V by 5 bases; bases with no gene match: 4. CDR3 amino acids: CASSRQGFYEQYV. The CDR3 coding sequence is TGTGCCAGCAGCAGACAGGGGTTTTACGAGCAGTACGTC.

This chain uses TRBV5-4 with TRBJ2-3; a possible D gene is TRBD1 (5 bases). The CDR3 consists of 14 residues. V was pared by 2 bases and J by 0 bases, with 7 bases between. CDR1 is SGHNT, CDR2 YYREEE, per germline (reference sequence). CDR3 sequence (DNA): TGTGCCAGCAGCTTTAGGGGAAGCACAGATACGCAGTATTTT. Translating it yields CASSFRGSTDTQYF.

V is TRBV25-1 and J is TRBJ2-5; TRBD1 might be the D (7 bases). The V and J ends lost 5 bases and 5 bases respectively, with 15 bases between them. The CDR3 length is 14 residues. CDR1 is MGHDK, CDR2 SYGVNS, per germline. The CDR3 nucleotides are TGTGCCAGCAGTAGCAGGGGGGCGCGGGAGACCCAGTACTTC. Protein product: CASSSRGARETQYF.

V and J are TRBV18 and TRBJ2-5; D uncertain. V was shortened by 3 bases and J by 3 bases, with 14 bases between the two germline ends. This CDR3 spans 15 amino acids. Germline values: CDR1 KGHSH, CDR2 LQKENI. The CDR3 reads CASSPFPEGKETQYF. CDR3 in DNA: TGTGCCAGCTCACCCTTCCCGGAAGGAAAAGAGACCCAGTACTTC.

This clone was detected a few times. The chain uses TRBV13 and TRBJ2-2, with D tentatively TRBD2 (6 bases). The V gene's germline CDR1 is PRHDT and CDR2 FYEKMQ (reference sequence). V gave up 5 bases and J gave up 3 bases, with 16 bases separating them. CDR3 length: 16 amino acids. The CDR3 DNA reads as TGTGCCAGCAGCCCCCGTAGTAGCGGCTACACCGGGGAGCTGTTTTTT. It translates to CASSPRSSGYTGELFF.

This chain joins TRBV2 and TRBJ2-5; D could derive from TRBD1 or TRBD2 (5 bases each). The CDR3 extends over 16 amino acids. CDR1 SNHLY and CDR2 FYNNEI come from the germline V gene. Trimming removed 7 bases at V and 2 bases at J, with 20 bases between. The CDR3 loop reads CASTRGTEPQQETQYF. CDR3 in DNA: TGTGCCAGCACTCGAGGGACGGAACCACAACAAGAGACCCAGTACTTC.

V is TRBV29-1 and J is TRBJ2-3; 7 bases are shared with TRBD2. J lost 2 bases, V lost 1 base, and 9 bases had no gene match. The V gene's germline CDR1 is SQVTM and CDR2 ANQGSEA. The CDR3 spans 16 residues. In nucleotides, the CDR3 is TGCAGCGTTGAAGTATCTCCTAGCGGCCTCACAGATACGCAGTATTTT. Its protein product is CSVEVSPSGLTDTQYF.

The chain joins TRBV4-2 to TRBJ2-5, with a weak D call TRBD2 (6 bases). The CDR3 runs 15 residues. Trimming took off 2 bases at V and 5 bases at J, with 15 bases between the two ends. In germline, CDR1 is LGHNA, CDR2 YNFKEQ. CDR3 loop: CASSQTSTRTETQYF. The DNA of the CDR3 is TGTGCCAGCAGCCAAACCTCGACTAGGACTGAGACCCAGTACTTC.